This T cell receptor (beta chain) comes out of a study of shared clonotypes between healthy human individuals. Germline lookup yields CDR1 SGHAT and CDR2 FQDESV (reference sequence). Trimming pared 5 bases from V and 7 bases from J, leaving 12 bases between. CDR3 length: 14 residues. Profiling relied on immunoSEQ multiplex PCR, and the TCRdb table lists in-frame clones only, not all of them. This sample yields 2 million to 2.5 million clones, of which under 97% are seen a single time; about 0.13% belongs to the top ten. The sequence derives from a man aged 18 to 35 in good health. This chain uses TRBV11-1 with TRBJ1-6; D gene uncertain. The material sequenced was naive CD4+ T cells sorted from blood. Documented subset: CD45RA+ positively selected. CDR3 protein: CASSLQTGNSPLHF. The CDR3 DNA reads TGTGCCAGCAGCCTACAGACTGGAAATTCACCCCTCCACTTT.